The next 17 T cell receptor beta chains were all read from a single sample in a study of blood T cell repertoires in COVID-19. Profiled with immunoSEQ multiplex PCR; TCRdb holds only in-frame clones, not every one. The sample holds about 240,000 clones, roughly 86% seen once. Sequenced sample: peripheral blood. These TCRs come from a man older than 75 with acute or convalescent COVID-19.

CDR3 residues: CASSGTAGPGELFF. In DNA, the CDR3 is TGTGCCAGCAGCGGAACAGCAGGCCCCGGGGAGCTGTTTTTT. This chain uses TRBV5-8 with TRBJ2-2; D call uncertain. The CDR3 sequence is 14 residues long. Trimming pared 4 bases from V and 6 bases from J, leaving 13 bases between. Looked up from germline, CDR1 is SGHTS and CDR2 is YDEGEE. Complete variable domain (other parts from reference TRBV5-8 and TRBJ2-2): EAGVTQSPTHLIKTRGQQATLRCSPISGHTSVYWYQQALGLGLQFLLWYDEGEERNRGNFPPRFSGRQFPNYSSELNVNALELEDSALYLCASSGTAGPGELFFGEGSRLTVL.

This clone was recorded once. The V call is TRBV18, the J call TRBJ1-6, with 8 bases that match TRBD1. This CDR3 region has 16 residues. Trimming removed 0 bases from V and 8 bases from J; junction bases left unmatched: 6. Germline assignment: CDR1 KGHSH and CDR2 LQKENI. CDR3 residues: CASSPPGQGEHSPLHF. The CDR3 coding sequence is TGTGCCAGCTCACCACCTGGACAGGGCGAGCATTCACCCCTCCACTTT.

The J gene is TRBJ2-3, the V gene TRBV7-8; D is perhaps TRBD2 (6 bases). Germline V CDR1 and CDR2: SGHVS, FQNEAQ. Trimming cost V 1 base and J 4 bases, with 9 bases left between them. The CDR3 runs 14 residues. For the CDR3, the DNA is TGTGCCAGCAGCTTAGGCCTAGCGTCAGATACGCAGTATTTT. Amino acids: CASSLGLASDTQYF.

The rearrangement uses TRBV6-2 or TRBV6-3 and TRBJ2-7; tentative D call: TRBD2 (5 bases). Trimming removed 0 bases from V and 2 bases from J, with 11 bases in between. In germline, CDR1 is MNHEY, CDR2 SVGEGT. This CDR3 has 15 amino acids. In DNA form, the CDR3 reads TGTGCCAGCAGTTACTCGAGACTAATCCCCTACGAGCAGTACTTC. It codes for CASSYSRLIPYEQYF.

V is TRBV4-3 and J is TRBJ1-5; 10 bases match TRBD1. Looked up from germline, CDR1 is LGHNA and CDR2 is YSLEER. The CDR3 is 14 amino acids. J gave up 8 bases and V 4 bases, and 5 bases lay outside the gene matches. The CDR3 DNA reads TGCGCCAGCAGCCCGGGACAGGGGCAAGAGCCCCAGCATTTT. Amino acid sequence: CASSPGQGQEPQHF.

This clone has just a few counts. The chain employs TRBV28 and TRBJ1-1, with a weak D call TRBD1 (5 bases). The CDR3 contains 14 residues. Germline V CDR1 and CDR2: MDHEN, SYDVKM. The V gene lost 7 bases and the J gene lost 5 bases, with 17 bases spanning the gap. In nucleotides, the CDR3 is TGTGCCAGCACCCTGGGCCAGGGCCGAACTGAAGCTTTCTTT. Translated, it gives CASTLGQGRTEAFF. Full variable domain (remainder filled in from reference TRBV28 and TRBJ1-1): DVKVTQSSRYLVKRTGEKVFLECVQDMDHENMFWYRQDPGLGLRLIYFSYDVKMKEKGDIPEGYSVSREKKERFSLILESASTNQTSMYLCASTLGQGRTEAFFGQGTRLTVV.

In nucleotides, the CDR3 is TGTGCCAGCAGCTTGGGGGGGGTCGACTATGGCTACACCTTC. Translation: CASSLGGVDYGYTF. This chain links TRBV5-4 with TRBJ1-2; possible D gene TRBD1, 5 bases. CDR3 size: 14 residues. Germline CDR1 is SGHNT and CDR2 is YYREEE (reference sequence). The V end was cut by 0 bases, the J end by 3 bases, with 9 bases between.

The CDR3 spells CASSYSTGRTETQYF. CDR3 sequence (DNA): TGTGCCAGCAGTTACTCGACAGGGCGAACAGAGACCCAGTACTTC. This rearrangement joins TRBV6-5 to TRBJ2-5, with TRBD1 matching 7 bases. CDR3 length equals 15 residues. Trimming took 0 bases from V and 4 from J; bases not matched to a gene: 5. Germline CDR1 MNHEY, CDR2 SVGAGI.

The CDR3 DNA is TGTGCCAGCAGTTACTCGGCAAACACTGAAGCTTTCTTT. This gives the protein CASSYSANTEAFF. This rearrangement joins TRBV6-2 or TRBV6-3 to TRBJ1-1; no clear D. The CDR3 contains 13 residues. Germline V CDR1 and CDR2: MNHEY, SVGEGT. Trimming left V 0 bases short and J 2 bases short, with 4 bases between.

This sequence joins TRBV7-8 and TRBJ1-4; 11 nucleotides align to TRBD1. V was pared by 6 bases and J by 4 bases, with 13 bases of the junction left unmatched. This CDR3 comprises 18 residues. CDR1 and CDR2 (germline): SGHVS, FQNEAQ. CDR3 DNA sequence: TGTGCCAGCAGGATGGGGGGACAGGGGGAATTTGGTAATGAAAAACTGTTTTTT. Amino acid sequence: CASRMGGQGEFGNEKLFF.

This clone was picked up one time. This chain connects TRBV3-1 (or the pseudogene TRBV3-2) to TRBJ2-7, with TRBD2 identical over 11 bases. The CDR3 runs to 15 residues. The ends lost 0 bases at V and 6 bases at J; junction bases unmatched: 4. Germline assignment: CDR1 LGHDT and CDR2 YNNKEL (reference sequence). The CDR3 DNA follows: TGTGCCAGCAGCCAAGACGAACTAGCGGGAGTCGAGCAGTACTTC. It specifies CASSQDELAGVEQYF.

The chain joins TRBV3-1 (or the pseudogene TRBV3-2) to TRBJ1-2; 7 nucleotides match TRBD1. This CDR3 region has 14 residues. CDR1 is LGHDT and CDR2 is YNNKEL in the germline V gene (reference sequence). The J segment lost 3 bases and the V segment lost 6 bases, leaving 7 bases of the junction unmatched. CDR3 sequence: CASRHRGEDYGYTF. In DNA, the CDR3 is TGTGCCAGCAGACACAGGGGAGAGGACTATGGCTACACCTTC.

Concerning this clone itself: Other DNA sequences within the sample encode an identical CDR3. V usage is TRBV28 and J usage is TRBJ2-3; 13 bases agree with TRBD2. CDR3 length: 16 residues. V lost 2 bases and J lost 2; bases outside the gene matches: 1. The germline V gene has CDR1 MDHEN and CDR2 SYDVKM. The CDR3 protein is CASSLGLAGVTDTQYF. CDR3 DNA: TGTGCCAGCAGTTTAGGACTAGCGGGAGTCACAGATACGCAGTATTTT.

The chain carries TRBV28 and TRBJ2-1; no firm D call. Germline V gene lookup returns CDR1 MDHEN and CDR2 SYDVKM. This CDR3 region has 17 residues. Trimming pared 2 bases from V and 7 bases from J, leaving 21 bases between. Here the CDR3 reads CASSLGPPAPGGNEQFF. For the CDR3, the DNA is TGTGCCAGCAGTTTAGGTCCCCCAGCGCCCGGTGGGAATGAGCAGTTCTTC.

This clone was found once. The rearrangement joins TRBV5-4 to TRBJ1-6, with D possibly being TRBD1 (6 bases). The germline V gene has CDR1 SGHNT and CDR2 YYREEE (reference sequence). The CDR3 consists of 14 residues. V shed 0 bases and J shed 9 bases, with 10 bases lying between them. CDR3 in DNA: TGTGCCAGCAGCTTGGTGCAGGGGAGTTCACCCCTCCACTTT. Translated, it gives CASSLVQGSSPLHF.

The chain has TRBV7-9 and TRBJ1-2; D ambiguous. The CDR3 length is 13 residues. V lost 3 bases, J lost 4 bases, and 9 bases lay in between. CDR1 and CDR2 from the germline V gene are SEHNR and FQNEAQ (reference sequence). The CDR3 region has the DNA TGTGCCAGCAGCTTTTCGGTGTTCTATGGCTACACCTTC. Protein sequence: CASSFSVFYGYTF. Variable domain in full (rest from reference TRBV7-9 and TRBJ1-2): DTGVSQNPRHKITKRGQNVTFRCDPISEHNRLYWYRQTLGQGPEFLTYFQNEAQLEKSRLLSDRFSAERPKGSFSTLEIQRTEQGDSAMYLCASSFSVFYGYTFGSGTRLTVV.

This clone occurred once. The chain recombines TRBV15 with TRBJ2-7, with D perhaps TRBD2 (6 bases). V dropped 1 base and J dropped 3 bases, with 16 bases sitting between them. Germline lookup yields CDR1 LNHNV and CDR2 YYDKDF (reference sequence). The CDR3 contains 16 residues. CDR3 sequence reads: CATSRGGTGGYYEQYF. The CDR3 DNA reads as TGTGCCACCAGCAGAGGTGGGACTGGGGGTTACTACGAGCAGTACTTC.